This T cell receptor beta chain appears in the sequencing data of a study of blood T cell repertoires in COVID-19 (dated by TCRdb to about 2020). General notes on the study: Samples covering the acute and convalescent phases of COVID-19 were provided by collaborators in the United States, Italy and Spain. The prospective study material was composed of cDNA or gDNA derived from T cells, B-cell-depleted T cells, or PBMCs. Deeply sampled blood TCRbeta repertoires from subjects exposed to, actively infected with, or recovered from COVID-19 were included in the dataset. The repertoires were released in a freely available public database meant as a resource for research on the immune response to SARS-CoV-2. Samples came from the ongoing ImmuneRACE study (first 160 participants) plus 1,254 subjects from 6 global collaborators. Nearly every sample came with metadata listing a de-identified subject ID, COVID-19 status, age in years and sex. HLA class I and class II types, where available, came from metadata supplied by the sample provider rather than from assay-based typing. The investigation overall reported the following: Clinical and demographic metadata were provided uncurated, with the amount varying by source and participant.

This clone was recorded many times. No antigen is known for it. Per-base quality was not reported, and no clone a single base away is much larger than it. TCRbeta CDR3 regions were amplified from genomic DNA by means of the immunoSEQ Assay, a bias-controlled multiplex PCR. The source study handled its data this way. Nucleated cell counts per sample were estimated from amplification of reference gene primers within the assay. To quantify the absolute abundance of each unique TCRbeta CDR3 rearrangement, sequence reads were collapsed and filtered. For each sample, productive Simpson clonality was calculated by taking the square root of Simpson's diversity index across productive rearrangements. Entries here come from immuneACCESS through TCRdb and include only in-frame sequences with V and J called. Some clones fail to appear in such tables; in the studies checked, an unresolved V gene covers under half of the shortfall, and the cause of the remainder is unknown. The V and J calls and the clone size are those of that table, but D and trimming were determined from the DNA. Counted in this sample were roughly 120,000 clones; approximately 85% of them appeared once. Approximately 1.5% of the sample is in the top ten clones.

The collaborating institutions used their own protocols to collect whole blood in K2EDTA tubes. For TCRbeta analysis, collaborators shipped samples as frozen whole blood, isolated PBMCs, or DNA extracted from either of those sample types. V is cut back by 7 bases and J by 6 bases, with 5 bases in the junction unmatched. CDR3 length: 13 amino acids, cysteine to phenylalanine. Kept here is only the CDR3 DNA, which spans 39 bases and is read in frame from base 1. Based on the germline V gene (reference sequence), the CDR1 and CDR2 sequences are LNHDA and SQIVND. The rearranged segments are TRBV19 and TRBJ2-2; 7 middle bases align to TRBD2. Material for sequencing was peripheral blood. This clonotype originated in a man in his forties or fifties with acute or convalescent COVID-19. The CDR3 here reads CASKREGAGELFF. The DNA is TGTGCCAGTAAGCGGGAAGGAGCCGGGGAGCTGTTTTTT.